This T cell receptor beta chain was obtained from a study of cytomegalovirus exposure and HLA in healthy donors. Use of 60 Vbeta and 13 Jbeta primers characterized the PCR. The data were produced by immunoSEQ multiplex PCR, yet TCRdb's version contains in-frame clones alone and is incomplete. Here the sample table reports over 75,000 clones. The germline V gene has CDR1 LGHNA and CDR2 YNFKEQ. V was clipped by 8 bases and J by 2 bases; unmatched bases: 6. CDR3 length equals 15 residues. J is TRBJ2-7 and V is TRBV4-2, with 13 bases lining up with TRBD2. Sequencing was performed on PBMCs. This receptor was obtained from a man aged 50 to 59 in good health and CMV-seronegative. This CDR3 is CASRKGLAGPYEQYF. As DNA, the CDR3 is TGTGCCAGCCGAAAGGGACTAGCGGGGCCCTACGAGCAGTACTTC.